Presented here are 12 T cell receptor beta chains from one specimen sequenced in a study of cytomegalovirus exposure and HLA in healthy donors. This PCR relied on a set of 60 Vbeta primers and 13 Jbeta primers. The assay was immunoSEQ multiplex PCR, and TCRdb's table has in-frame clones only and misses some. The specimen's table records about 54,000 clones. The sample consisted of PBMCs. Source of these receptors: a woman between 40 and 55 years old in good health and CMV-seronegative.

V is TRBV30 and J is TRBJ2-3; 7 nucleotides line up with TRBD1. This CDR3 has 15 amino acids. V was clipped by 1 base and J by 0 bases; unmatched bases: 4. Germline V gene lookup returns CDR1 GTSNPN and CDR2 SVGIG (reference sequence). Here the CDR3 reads CAWSGPGQSTDTQYF. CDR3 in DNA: TGTGCCTGGAGTGGGCCGGGACAGAGCACAGATACGCAGTATTTT. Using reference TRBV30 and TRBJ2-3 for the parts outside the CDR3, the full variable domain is SQTIHQWPATLVQPVGSPLSLECTVEGTSNPNLYWYRQAAGRGLQLLFYSVGIGQISSEVPQNLSASRPQDRQFILSSKKLLLSDSGFYLCAWSGPGQSTDTQYFGPGTRLTVL.

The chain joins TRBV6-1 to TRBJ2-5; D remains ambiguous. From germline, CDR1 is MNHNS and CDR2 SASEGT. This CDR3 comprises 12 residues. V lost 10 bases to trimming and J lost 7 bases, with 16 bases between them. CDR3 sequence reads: CATAATLGTQYF. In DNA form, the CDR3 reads TGTGCCACTGCGGCAACTCTGGGGACCCAGTACTTC.

The CDR3 DNA sequence: TGTGCCAGCAGCCCCGGGCCCGGGAAGGGCTCCTATAATTCACCCCTCCACTTT. It is translated as CASSPGPGKGSYNSPLHF. This rearrangement joins TRBV7-6 to TRBJ1-6; D uncertain. The length of the CDR3 is 18 residues. CDR1 and CDR2 (germline): SGHVS, FNYEAQ. The germline V and J ends were trimmed by 5 bases and 0 bases, with 17 bases remaining between them.

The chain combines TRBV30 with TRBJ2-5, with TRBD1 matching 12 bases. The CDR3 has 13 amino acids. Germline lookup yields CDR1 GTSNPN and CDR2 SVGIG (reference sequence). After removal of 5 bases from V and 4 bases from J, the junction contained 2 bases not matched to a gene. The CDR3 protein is CAWGTGGVETQYF. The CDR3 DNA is TGTGCCTGGGGGACAGGGGGCGTAGAGACCCAGTACTTC.

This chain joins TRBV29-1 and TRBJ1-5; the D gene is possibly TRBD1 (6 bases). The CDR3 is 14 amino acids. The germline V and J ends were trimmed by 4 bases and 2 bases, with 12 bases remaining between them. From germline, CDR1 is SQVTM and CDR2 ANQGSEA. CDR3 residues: CSVVEGGGNQPQHF. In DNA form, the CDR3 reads TGCAGCGTTGTAGAGGGGGGAGGCAATCAGCCCCAGCATTTT.

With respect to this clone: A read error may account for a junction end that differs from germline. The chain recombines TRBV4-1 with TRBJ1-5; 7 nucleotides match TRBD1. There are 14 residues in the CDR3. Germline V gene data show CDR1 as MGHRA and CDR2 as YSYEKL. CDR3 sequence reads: CASSPDRVNEPQHF. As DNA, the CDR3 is TGCGCCAGCAGCCCTGACAGGGTCAATGAGCCCCAGCATTTT.

The CDR3 DNA sequence: TGTGCCAGCAGCTTAACCCCTCAAGGGGGCGAGCAGTACTTC. The encoded protein is CASSLTPQGGEQYF. The V gene is TRBV13, the J gene TRBJ2-7, with TRBD1 as a possible D gene (6 bases). The V and J ends lost 2 bases and 6 bases respectively, with 14 bases between them. This CDR3 contains 14 residues. Germline lookup yields CDR1 PRHDT and CDR2 FYEKMQ (reference sequence). The full variable domain, its missing parts supplied by reference TRBV13 and TRBJ2-7, is AAGVIQSPRHLIKEKRETATLKCYPIPRHDTVYWYQQGPGQDPQFLISFYEKMQSDKGSIPDRFSAQQFSDYHSELNMSSLELGDSALYFCASSLTPQGGEQYFGPGTRLTVT.

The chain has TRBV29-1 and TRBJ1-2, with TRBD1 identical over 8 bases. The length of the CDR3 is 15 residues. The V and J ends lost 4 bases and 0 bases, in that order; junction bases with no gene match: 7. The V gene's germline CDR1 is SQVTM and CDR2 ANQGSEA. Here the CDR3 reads CSVGLQGGTNYGYTF. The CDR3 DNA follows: TGCAGCGTTGGTTTACAGGGGGGGACTAACTATGGCTACACCTTC.

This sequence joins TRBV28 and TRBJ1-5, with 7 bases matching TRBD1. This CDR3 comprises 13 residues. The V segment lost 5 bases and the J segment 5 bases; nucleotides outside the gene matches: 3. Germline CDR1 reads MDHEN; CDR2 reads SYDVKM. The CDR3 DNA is TGTGCCAGCAGTACAGGGGACCATCAGCCCCAGCATTTT. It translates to CASSTGDHQPQHF.

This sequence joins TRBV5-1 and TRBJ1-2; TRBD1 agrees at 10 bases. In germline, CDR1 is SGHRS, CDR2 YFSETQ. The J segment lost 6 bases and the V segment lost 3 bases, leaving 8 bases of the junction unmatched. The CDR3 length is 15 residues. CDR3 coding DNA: TGCGCCAGCAGCTCCCAGGGACAGGGGATTCATGGCTACACCTTC. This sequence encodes CASSSQGQGIHGYTF.

The CDR3 DNA follows: TGTGCCATCAAGGGACAGGGGACCGGGGAGCTGTTTTTT. Translation gives CAIKGQGTGELFF. The rearrangement uses TRBV10-3 and TRBJ2-2, with 10 positions matching TRBD1. The trim removed 7 bases at V and 5 bases at J, leaving 1 base unmatched. This CDR3 is 13 amino acids long. Germline CDR1 reads ENHRY; CDR2 reads SYGVKD.

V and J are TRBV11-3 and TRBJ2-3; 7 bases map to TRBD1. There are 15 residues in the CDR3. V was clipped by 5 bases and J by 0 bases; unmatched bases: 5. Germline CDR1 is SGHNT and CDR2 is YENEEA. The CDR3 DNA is TGTGCCAGCAGCCCCGGACAGGTTAGCACAGATACGCAGTATTTT. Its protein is CASSPGQVSTDTQYF.